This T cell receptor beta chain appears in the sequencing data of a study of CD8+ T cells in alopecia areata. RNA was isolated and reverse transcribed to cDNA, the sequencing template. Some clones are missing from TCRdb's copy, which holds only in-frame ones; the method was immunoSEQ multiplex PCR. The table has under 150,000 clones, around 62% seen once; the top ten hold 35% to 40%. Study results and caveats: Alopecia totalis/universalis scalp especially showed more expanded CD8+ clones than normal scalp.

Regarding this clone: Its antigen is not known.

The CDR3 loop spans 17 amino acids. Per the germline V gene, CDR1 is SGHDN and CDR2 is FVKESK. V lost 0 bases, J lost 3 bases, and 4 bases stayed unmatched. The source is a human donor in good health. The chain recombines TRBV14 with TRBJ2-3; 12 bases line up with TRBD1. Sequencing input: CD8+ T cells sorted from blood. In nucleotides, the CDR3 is TGTGCCAGCAGCCAAGATTGGGACAGGGGGCGAACAGATACGCAGTATTTT. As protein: CASSQDWDRGRTDTQYF.